These 8 T cell receptor beta chains share one sample of origin, sequenced in a study of blood T cell repertoires in COVID-19. Measured with immunoSEQ multiplex PCR; TCRdb has only the in-frame clones, and not every one. The data hold 200,000 or so clones, with around nine tenths observed a single time. Specimen: peripheral blood. The receptors derive from a man aged 45-60 years with COVID-19, enrolled during active disease.

This clone was recorded a few times. The V gene is TRBV3-1 (or the pseudogene TRBV3-2), the J gene TRBJ1-5, with D uncertain. Germline assignment: CDR1 LGHDT and CDR2 YNNKEL (reference sequence). Trimming took 1 base from V and 6 from J, leaving 10 bases between them. The CDR3 has 14 amino acids. The CDR3 here is CASSQGAGSQPQHF. The CDR3, as DNA: TGTGCCAGCAGCCAAGGGGCAGGCTCTCAGCCCCAGCATTTT.

This sequence joins TRBV7-2 and TRBJ2-2, with TRBD2 matching over 9 bases. Trimming cost V 1 base and J 7 bases; bases outside gene matches: 4. Germline CDR1 is SGHTA and CDR2 is FQGNSA. The CDR3 length is 15 residues. The CDR3 loop is CASSLERGVGGELFF. Written as DNA, the CDR3 is TGTGCCAGCAGCTTAGAGCGGGGGGTTGGCGGGGAGCTGTTTTTT.

V is TRBV6-5 and J is TRBJ2-7; D unclear. Germline lookup yields CDR1 MNHEY and CDR2 SVGAGI. With 8 bases removed from V and 5 bases from J, the gap between germline ends came to 13 bases. The CDR3 is 12 amino acids. The CDR3 coding sequence is TGTGCCAGCGGCCTAGGTTGGAACGAGCAGTACTTC. Amino acid sequence: CASGLGWNEQYF.

This chain connects TRBV28 to TRBJ2-3; 14 nucleotides align to TRBD2. This CDR3 has 16 residues. Looked up from germline, CDR1 is MDHEN and CDR2 is SYDVKM. V lost 4 bases, J lost 9 bases, and 9 bases stayed unmatched. The CDR3 DNA reads as TGTGCCAGCAGTTCCCAAAGGACTAGCGGGGGGCCAACGCAGTATTTT. Residues: CASSSQRTSGGPTQYF. Complete variable domain (other parts from reference TRBV28 and TRBJ2-3): DVKVTQSSRYLVKRTGEKVFLECVQDMDHENMFWYRQDPGLGLRLIYFSYDVKMKEKGDIPEGYSVSREKKERFSLILESASTNQTSMYLCASSSQRTSGGPTQYFGPGTRLTVL.

The V gene is TRBV14, the J gene TRBJ2-1; TRBD2 matches 10 bases. V shed 2 bases and J 3 bases; nucleotides not matched to a gene: 4. Germline values: CDR1 SGHDN, CDR2 FVKESK. The CDR3 length is 16 residues. DNA of the CDR3: TGTGCCAGCAGCCAACTAGCGGGAGTTCTCTACAATGAGCAGTTCTTC. It is translated as CASSQLAGVLYNEQFF.

The chain links TRBV12-3 or TRBV12-4 to TRBJ1-2; D is ambiguous. V was shortened by 4 bases and J by 5 bases, with 11 bases between the two germline ends. CDR3 size: 13 residues. The CDR3 is CASSSTVNYGYTF. CDR3 in DNA: TGTGCCAGCAGTTCCACAGTTAATTATGGCTACACCTTC.

This rearrangement joins TRBV6-5 to TRBJ2-7; D perhaps matches TRBD2 (5 bases). Germline CDR1 reads MNHEY; CDR2 reads SVGAGI. CDR3 size: 15 residues. The V end lost 0 bases, the J end lost 0 bases, and 9 bases lay between the germline ends. The CDR3 nucleotides are TGTGCCAGCAGTTACTCGGGAGCTGACTCCTACGAGCAGTACTTC. It encodes CASSYSGADSYEQYF.

V and J are TRBV11-2 and TRBJ2-2, with D perhaps matching TRBD2 (5 bases). V lost 1 base to trimming and J lost 2 bases, with 17 bases between them. The CDR3 length is 18 residues. The V gene's germline CDR1 is SGHAT and CDR2 FQNNGV. Here the CDR3 DNA reads TGTGCCAGCAGCTTAGGGGTACGGGGTACCCTCAACACCGGGGAGCTGTTTTTT. Translated: CASSLGVRGTLNTGELFF.